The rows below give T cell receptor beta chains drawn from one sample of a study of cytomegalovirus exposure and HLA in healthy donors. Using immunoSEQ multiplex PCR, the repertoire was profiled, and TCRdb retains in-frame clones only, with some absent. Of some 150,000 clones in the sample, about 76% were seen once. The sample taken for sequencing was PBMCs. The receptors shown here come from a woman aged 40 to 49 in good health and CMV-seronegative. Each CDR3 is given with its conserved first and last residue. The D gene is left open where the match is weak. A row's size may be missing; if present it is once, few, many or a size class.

CDR3 DNA: TGTGCCAGCAGCTTACAGGGATTGAACACTGAAGCTTTCTTT
CDR3 protein: CASSLQGLNTEAFF
J gene: TRBJ1-1
clone size: NA
D gene: NA
V gene: TRBV7-9

CDR3 DNA: TGTGCCAGCAGGACCAGGGCTCCAATCTATGGCTACACCTTC
CDR3 protein: CASRTRAPIYGYTF
J gene: TRBJ1-2
clone size: NA
D gene: NA
V gene: TRBV2

CDR3 DNA: TGTGCCAGCATCTTCTCAGCCGGGGAGCTGTTTTTT
CDR3 protein: CASIFSAGELFF
J gene: TRBJ2-2
clone size: NA
D gene: NA
V gene: TRBV6-1

CDR3 DNA: TGTGCCAGCAGTTTTGACAGGGCCCCCAACACTGAAGCTTTCTTT
CDR3 protein: CASSFDRAPNTEAFF
J gene: TRBJ1-1
clone size: few
D gene: TRBD1
V gene: TRBV2

CDR3 DNA: TGTGCCAGCAGCAAAGAGAGGGTCAGGGGGAACACTGAAGCTTTCTTT
CDR3 protein: CASSKERVRGNTEAFF
J gene: TRBJ1-1
clone size: NA
D gene: NA
V gene: TRBV21-1

CDR3 DNA: TGTGCCAGCAGGGACTTCGACCGATACGAGCAGTACTTC
CDR3 protein: CASRDFDRYEQYF
J gene: TRBJ2-7
clone size: NA
D gene: NA
V gene: TRBV6-1

CDR3 DNA: TGCGCCAGCAGCCAAGTCTCCGACAGGGGCTACACCTTC
CDR3 protein: CASSQVSDRGYTF
J gene: TRBJ1-2
clone size: NA
D gene: NA
V gene: TRBV4-1

CDR3 DNA: TGCAGCGTTGTGAAGGGGTCTGGAAACACCATATATTTT
CDR3 protein: CSVVKGSGNTIYF
J gene: TRBJ1-3
clone size: NA
D gene: NA
V gene: TRBV29-1

CDR3 DNA: TGCAGCGCCCGTGAAGGGGGCGGTGGCTACACCTTC
CDR3 protein: CSAREGGGGYTF
J gene: TRBJ1-2
clone size: NA
D gene: TRBD1
V gene: TRBV29-1

CDR3 DNA: TGTGCCAGCACCGCTCGGCTGGGACAAGAGGATGGCTACACCTTC
CDR3 protein: CASTARLGQEDGYTF
J gene: TRBJ1-2
clone size: NA
D gene: NA
V gene: TRBV6-6

CDR3 DNA: TGTGCCAGCAGTTTTTACAGGGTGGTAAGCAATCAGCCCCAGCATTTT
CDR3 protein: CASSFYRVVSNQPQHF
J gene: TRBJ1-5
clone size: NA
D gene: NA
V gene: TRBV28

CDR3 DNA: TGTGCCAGTAGGGATGGGACAGCCTCTGGAAACACCATATATTTT
CDR3 protein: CASRDGTASGNTIYF
J gene: TRBJ1-3
clone size: NA
D gene: TRBD1
V gene: TRBV19

CDR3 DNA: TGCGCCAGCAGCCTCGGGACAGGTTATAATTCACCCCTCCACTTT
CDR3 protein: CASSLGTGYNSPLHF
J gene: TRBJ1-6
clone size: NA
D gene: TRBD1
V gene: TRBV5-1

CDR3 DNA: TGCAGCGTTGATGGGGCAGGGGGCCTGTGTGGCTACACCTTC
CDR3 protein: CSVDGAGGLCGYTF
J gene: TRBJ1-2
clone size: NA
D gene: TRBD1
V gene: TRBV29-1

CDR3 DNA: TGTGCCAGCAGCTTAACTAGCGGGAACACCGGGGAGCTGTTTTTT
CDR3 protein: CASSLTSGNTGELFF
J gene: TRBJ2-2
clone size: once
D gene: TRBD2
V gene: TRBV7-2

CDR3 DNA: TGCGCCAGCAACGGGGGAGGCTGGGAGTTGGAGACCCAGTACTTC
CDR3 protein: CASNGGGWELETQYF
J gene: TRBJ2-5
clone size: NA
D gene: NA
V gene: TRBV5-1

CDR3 DNA: TGTGCCAGCAGCGGACAGGGCCCCTATAATTCACCCCTCCACTTT
CDR3 protein: CASSGQGPYNSPLHF
J gene: TRBJ1-6
clone size: NA
D gene: TRBD1
V gene: TRBV6-5

CDR3 DNA: TGTGCCAGCAGCGTAGGGGTGGGGCTGAGAGGCTACACCTTC
CDR3 protein: CASSVGVGLRGYTF
J gene: TRBJ1-2
clone size: NA
D gene: NA
V gene: TRBV9

CDR3 DNA: TGTGCCAGTATCTCGTCATGGGGACTTGAAGCTTTCTTT
CDR3 protein: CASISSWGLEAFF
J gene: TRBJ1-1
clone size: NA
D gene: NA
V gene: TRBV19

CDR3 DNA: TGTGCCAGCAGCTTGGACAGGCTTCACACAGATACGCAGTATTTT
CDR3 protein: CASSLDRLHTDTQYF
J gene: TRBJ2-3
clone size: NA
D gene: NA
V gene: TRBV5-5

CDR3 DNA: TGTGCCAGCAGCTTAAGACTAGCGGGATACACCGGGGAGCTGTTTTTT
CDR3 protein: CASSLRLAGYTGELFF
J gene: TRBJ2-2
clone size: NA
D gene: TRBD2
V gene: TRBV7-8

CDR3 DNA: TGCGCCAGCAGCCACGGAGGGCCCACCGGGGAGCTGTTTTTT
CDR3 protein: CASSHGGPTGELFF
J gene: TRBJ2-2
clone size: NA
D gene: NA
V gene: TRBV4-3

CDR3 DNA: TGTGCCAGCAGTTGGGGGGTCCGTTCACCCCTCCACTTT
CDR3 protein: CASSWGVRSPLHF
J gene: TRBJ1-6
clone size: NA
D gene: NA
V gene: TRBV27

CDR3 DNA: TGCAGCGTTATAGACAGGGTCAGCTATGGCTACACCTTC
CDR3 protein: CSVIDRVSYGYTF
J gene: TRBJ1-2
clone size: NA
D gene: TRBD1
V gene: TRBV29-1

CDR3 DNA: TGTGCCAGCAGTTTGGTCGGGAATCAGCCCCAGCATTTT
CDR3 protein: CASSLVGNQPQHF
J gene: TRBJ1-5
clone size: NA
D gene: NA
V gene: TRBV27

CDR3 DNA: TGCAGCGTTGAAGATCGAGGACAGTCCCAATTTCTCACAGATACGCAGTATTTT
CDR3 protein: CSVEDRGQSQFLTDTQYF
J gene: TRBJ2-3
clone size: NA
D gene: NA
V gene: TRBV29-1

CDR3 DNA: TGTGCCAGCAGTGAAGTAGGCAGGGTCTATGGCTACACCTTC
CDR3 protein: CASSEVGRVYGYTF
J gene: TRBJ1-2
clone size: NA
D gene: NA
V gene: TRBV2

CDR3 DNA: TGTGCCAGCAGTTACAGTTGGGGCAAAGCAGGGGAAAAACTGTTTTTT
CDR3 protein: CASSYSWGKAGEKLFF
J gene: TRBJ1-4
clone size: once
D gene: NA
V gene: TRBV6-5

CDR3 DNA: TGTGCCAGCAGCTTAGGAGGGGGCGGCTATGGCTACACCTTC
CDR3 protein: CASSLGGGGYGYTF
J gene: TRBJ1-2
clone size: NA
D gene: TRBD1
V gene: TRBV7-2

CDR3 DNA: TGCGCCAGCAGCCAAGATCGTGGGGTTCGGGGTAATCAGCCCCAGCATTTT
CDR3 protein: CASSQDRGVRGNQPQHF
J gene: TRBJ1-5
clone size: NA
D gene: NA
V gene: TRBV4-1

CDR3 DNA: TGTGCCAGCAGCCAAGAGAACGCTTTCTCTGGAAACACCATATATTTT
CDR3 protein: CASSQENAFSGNTIYF
J gene: TRBJ1-3
clone size: NA
D gene: NA
V gene: TRBV7-2

CDR3 DNA: TGCGCCAGCAGCCAAGTGGGGGGGCGAGGATATAGCAATCAGCCCCAGCATTTT
CDR3 protein: CASSQVGGRGYSNQPQHF
J gene: TRBJ1-5
clone size: once
D gene: NA
V gene: TRBV4-1

CDR3 DNA: TGTGCCAGCAGTAAAGGGGGCGAGTACGAGCAGTACTTC
CDR3 protein: CASSKGGEYEQYF
J gene: TRBJ2-7
clone size: few
D gene: TRBD1
V gene: TRBV2

CDR3 DNA: TGCGCCAGCAGCCAAGAAGGCGGGGTAGCCGGGGAGCTGTTTTTT
CDR3 protein: CASSQEGGVAGELFF
J gene: TRBJ2-2
clone size: NA
D gene: NA
V gene: TRBV4-3

CDR3 DNA: TGTGCCAGCAGTGGGGACCGGACAGGGCGGCAGCCCCAGCATTTT
CDR3 protein: CASSGDRTGRQPQHF
J gene: TRBJ1-5
clone size: once
D gene: TRBD1
V gene: TRBV2

CDR3 DNA: TGTGCCAGCAGTCTTCAGAATAGCAATCAGCCCCAGCATTTT
CDR3 protein: CASSLQNSNQPQHF
J gene: TRBJ1-5
clone size: once
D gene: NA
V gene: TRBV6-5

CDR3 DNA: TGTGCCAGCAGTGAAATCGGCCGGTGGGCCCCCTACAATGAGCAGTTCTTC
CDR3 protein: CASSEIGRWAPYNEQFF
J gene: TRBJ2-1
clone size: once
D gene: NA
V gene: TRBV6-1

CDR3 DNA: TGTGCCAGCAGCCAAGAAGCAGGGGGCACTGAAGCTTTCTTT
CDR3 protein: CASSQEAGGTEAFF
J gene: TRBJ1-1
clone size: NA
D gene: TRBD1
V gene: TRBV14

CDR3 DNA: TGCGCCAGCACCCCCCCTAGCGGGGGGGCCCCCGGGGAGCTGTTTTTT
CDR3 protein: CASTPPSGGAPGELFF
J gene: TRBJ2-2
clone size: NA
D gene: TRBD2
V gene: TRBV5-1

CDR3 DNA: TGTGCCAGCAGCCTCCGACAGGGTAGCACAGATACGCAGTATTTT
CDR3 protein: CASSLRQGSTDTQYF
J gene: TRBJ2-3
clone size: NA
D gene: TRBD1
V gene: TRBV7-3

CDR3 DNA: TGTGCCAGTTCCCGGGACAGGGGGCACGACGAGCAGTACTTC
CDR3 protein: CASSRDRGHDEQYF
J gene: TRBJ2-7
clone size: NA
D gene: TRBD1
V gene: TRBV2

CDR3 DNA: TGTGCCAGCAGCCTGTCCGGGACTACCGTTTCACCCCTCCACTTT
CDR3 protein: CASSLSGTTVSPLHF
J gene: TRBJ1-6
clone size: NA
D gene: NA
V gene: TRBV7-9

CDR3 DNA: TGCAGCGTTGAGGGGACAGGGAGGTCCGGGGAGCTGTTTTTT
CDR3 protein: CSVEGTGRSGELFF
J gene: TRBJ2-2
clone size: few
D gene: TRBD1
V gene: TRBV29-1

CDR3 DNA: TGTGCCAGCAGCGCCGGACAGGGGAAGGTAGATACGCAGTATTTT
CDR3 protein: CASSAGQGKVDTQYF
J gene: TRBJ2-3
clone size: NA
D gene: TRBD1
V gene: TRBV6-5

CDR3 DNA: TGCAGTGCCCGAGGTGACTATGGCTACACCTTC
CDR3 protein: CSARGDYGYTF
J gene: TRBJ1-2
clone size: NA
D gene: NA
V gene: TRBV20-1

CDR3 DNA: TGTGCCAGCAGCTTAGAAGCAGGGCCTTACGAGCAGTACTTC
CDR3 protein: CASSLEAGPYEQYF
J gene: TRBJ2-7
clone size: few
D gene: NA
V gene: TRBV7-2

CDR3 DNA: TGCGCCAGCAGCCTCGGGGGAGGTTCTAACTATGGCTACACCTTC
CDR3 protein: CASSLGGGSNYGYTF
J gene: TRBJ1-2
clone size: NA
D gene: NA
V gene: TRBV4-3

CDR3 DNA: TGTGCCAGCAGCCGGGGACAGACCTACAATGAGCAGTTCTTC
CDR3 protein: CASSRGQTYNEQFF
J gene: TRBJ2-1
clone size: few
D gene: TRBD1
V gene: TRBV25-1

CDR3 DNA: TGTGCCAGCAGTTATCGGGGGGGCGGAACTGAAGCTTTCTTT
CDR3 protein: CASSYRGGGTEAFF
J gene: TRBJ1-1
clone size: NA
D gene: NA
V gene: TRBV6-5

CDR3 DNA: TGTGCCAGCAGCCGTGACTCGTATACGCAGTATTTT
CDR3 protein: CASSRDSYTQYF
J gene: TRBJ2-3
clone size: NA
D gene: NA
V gene: TRBV7-9

CDR3 DNA: TGCGCCAGCAGCCAAGGCCTTACGGTAGATAATTCACCCCTCCACTTT
CDR3 protein: CASSQGLTVDNSPLHF
J gene: TRBJ1-6
clone size: NA
D gene: NA
V gene: TRBV4-3

CDR3 DNA: TGTGCCAGCAGTCTTCTGGGAGGGGACACTGAAGCTTTCTTT
CDR3 protein: CASSLLGGDTEAFF
J gene: TRBJ1-1
clone size: NA
D gene: NA
V gene: TRBV6-5

CDR3 DNA: TGTGCCAGCTCAGCCTCCGGGACAGTGTTCTCCGAGCAGTACTTC
CDR3 protein: CASSASGTVFSEQYF
J gene: TRBJ2-7
clone size: NA
D gene: TRBD1
V gene: TRBV18